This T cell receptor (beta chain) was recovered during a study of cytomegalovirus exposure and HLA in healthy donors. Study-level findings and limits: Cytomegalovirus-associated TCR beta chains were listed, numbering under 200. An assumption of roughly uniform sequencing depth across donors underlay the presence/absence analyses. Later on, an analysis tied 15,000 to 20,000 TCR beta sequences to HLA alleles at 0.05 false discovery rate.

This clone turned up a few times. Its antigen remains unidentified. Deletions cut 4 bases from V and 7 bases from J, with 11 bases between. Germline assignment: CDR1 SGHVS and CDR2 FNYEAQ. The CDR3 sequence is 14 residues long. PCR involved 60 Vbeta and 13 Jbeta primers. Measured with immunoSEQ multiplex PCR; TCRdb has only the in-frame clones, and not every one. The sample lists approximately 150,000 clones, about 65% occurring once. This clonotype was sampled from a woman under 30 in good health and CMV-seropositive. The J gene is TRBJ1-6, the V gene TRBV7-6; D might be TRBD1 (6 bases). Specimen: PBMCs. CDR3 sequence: CASSYRVENSPLHF. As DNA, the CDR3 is TGTGCCAGCAGCTACAGGGTCGAGAATTCACCCCTCCACTTT.